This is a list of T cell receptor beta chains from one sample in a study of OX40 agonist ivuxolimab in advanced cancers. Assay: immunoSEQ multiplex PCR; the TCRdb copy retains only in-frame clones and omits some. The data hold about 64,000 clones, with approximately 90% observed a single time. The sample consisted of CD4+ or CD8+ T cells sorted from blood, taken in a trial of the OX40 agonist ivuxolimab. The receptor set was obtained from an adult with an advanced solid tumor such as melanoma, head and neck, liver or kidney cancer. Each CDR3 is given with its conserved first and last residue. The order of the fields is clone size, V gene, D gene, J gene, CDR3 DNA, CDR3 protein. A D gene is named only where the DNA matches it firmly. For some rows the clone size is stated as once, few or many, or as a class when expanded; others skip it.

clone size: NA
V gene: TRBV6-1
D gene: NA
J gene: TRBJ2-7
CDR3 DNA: TGTGCCAGCAGTGAAGCTTTCAAAGCCTCCTACGAGCAGTACTTC
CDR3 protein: CASSEAFKASYEQYF

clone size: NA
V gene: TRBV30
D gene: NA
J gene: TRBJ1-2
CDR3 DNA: TGTGCCTGGGACGGCGGGGCAGGGCGAGGCTACACCTTC
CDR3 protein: CAWDGGAGRGYTF

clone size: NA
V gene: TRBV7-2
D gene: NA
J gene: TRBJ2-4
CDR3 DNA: TGTGCCAGCAGCTCCACAGGGACTGCCAAAAACATTCAGTACTTC
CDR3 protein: CASSSTGTAKNIQYF

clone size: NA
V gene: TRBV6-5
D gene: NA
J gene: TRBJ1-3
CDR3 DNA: TGTGCCAGCAGTTACTCACCGTGGCAAGGAAACACCATATATTTT
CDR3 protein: CASSYSPWQGNTIYF

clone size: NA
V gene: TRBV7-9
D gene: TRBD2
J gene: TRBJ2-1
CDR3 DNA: TGTGCCAGCAGCTATAGCGGGAGGTCCTACGTCGGCAATGAGCAGTTCTTC
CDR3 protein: CASSYSGRSYVGNEQFF

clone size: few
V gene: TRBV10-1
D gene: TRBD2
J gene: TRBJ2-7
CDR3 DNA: TGCGCCAGCAGTGAGGGACTAGCGGGATATTACTTC
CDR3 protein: CASSEGLAGYYF

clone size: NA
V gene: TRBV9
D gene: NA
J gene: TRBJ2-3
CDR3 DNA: TGTGCCAGCAGCGTAGCGGGCACCTCCGCAGATACGCAGTATTTT
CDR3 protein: CASSVAGTSADTQYF

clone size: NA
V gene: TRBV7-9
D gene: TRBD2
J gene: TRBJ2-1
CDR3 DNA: TGTGCCAGCAGCTTTGATAGCGGGAGATACAATGAGCAGTTCTTC
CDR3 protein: CASSFDSGRYNEQFF

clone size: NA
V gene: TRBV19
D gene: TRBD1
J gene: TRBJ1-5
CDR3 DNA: TGTGCCAGTAGGACCTCGACAGGGGGGAGAAGCAATCAGCCCCAGCATTTT
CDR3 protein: CASRTSTGGRSNQPQHF

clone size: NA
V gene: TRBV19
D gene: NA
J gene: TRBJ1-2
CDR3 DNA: TGTGCCAGCCGACAGAGAGGGTACTACGGCTACACCTTC
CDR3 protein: CASRQRGYYGYTF

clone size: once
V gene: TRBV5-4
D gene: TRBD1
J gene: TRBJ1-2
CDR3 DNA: TGTGCCAGCAGCTTGGGGCCGGGACAGGAAACTAACTATGGCTACACCTTC
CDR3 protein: CASSLGPGQETNYGYTF

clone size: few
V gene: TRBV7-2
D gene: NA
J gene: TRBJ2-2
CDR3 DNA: TGTGCCAGCAACAAACAGGGTAGCGGGGAGCTGTTTTTT
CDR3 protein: CASNKQGSGELFF

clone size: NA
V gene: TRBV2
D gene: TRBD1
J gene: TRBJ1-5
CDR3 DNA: TGTGCCAGCAGTTGGACAGGGGTGGATCAGCCCCAGCATTTT
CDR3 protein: CASSWTGVDQPQHF

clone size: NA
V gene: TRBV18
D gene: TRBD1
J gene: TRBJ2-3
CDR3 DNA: TGTGCCAGCTCACCTTCGGGACAGGCCACAGATACGCAGTATTTT
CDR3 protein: CASSPSGQATDTQYF

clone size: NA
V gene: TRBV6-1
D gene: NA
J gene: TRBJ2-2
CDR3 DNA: TGTGCCAGCCCCCGGTGGGAGGCCACCGGGGAGCTGTTTTTT
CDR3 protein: CASPRWEATGELFF

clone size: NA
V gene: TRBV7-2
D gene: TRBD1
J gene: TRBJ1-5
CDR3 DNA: TGTGCCAGCAGCTCCAGACAGGGGGCGAATCAGCCCCAGCATTTT
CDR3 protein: CASSSRQGANQPQHF

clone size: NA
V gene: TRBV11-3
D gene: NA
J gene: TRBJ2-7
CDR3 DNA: TGTGCCAGCAGCACCCGCAAAGGTGGGGTCTCCTACGAGCAGTACTTC
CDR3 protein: CASSTRKGGVSYEQYF

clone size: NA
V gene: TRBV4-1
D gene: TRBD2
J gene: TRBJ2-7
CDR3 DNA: TGCGCCAGCAGCCAAGATTTCGCGGGAGGGCACTACGAGCAGTACTTC
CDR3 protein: CASSQDFAGGHYEQYF

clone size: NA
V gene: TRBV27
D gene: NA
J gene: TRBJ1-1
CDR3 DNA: TGTGCCAGCAGTCTCTTGGGGACAAACACTGAAGCTTTCTTT
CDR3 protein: CASSLLGTNTEAFF

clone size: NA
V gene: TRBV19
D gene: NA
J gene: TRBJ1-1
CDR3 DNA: TGTGCCAGTAGGAAGACACAGAACACTGAAGCTTTCTTT
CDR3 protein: CASRKTQNTEAFF

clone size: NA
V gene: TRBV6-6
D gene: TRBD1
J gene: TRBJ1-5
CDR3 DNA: TGTGCCAGCAGTAGACAGGGGGCGCAAGTGCCCCAGCATTTT
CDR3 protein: CASSRQGAQVPQHF

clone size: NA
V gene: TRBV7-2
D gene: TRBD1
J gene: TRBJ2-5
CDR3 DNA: TGTGCCAGCAGCGACAGGGTCGGAGAGACCCAGTACTTC
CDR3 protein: CASSDRVGETQYF

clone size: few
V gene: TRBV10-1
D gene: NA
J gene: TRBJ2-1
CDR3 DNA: TGCGCCAGCAGTGACCTAGCGTGGGGGTACAATGAGCAGTTCTTC
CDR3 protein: CASSDLAWGYNEQFF

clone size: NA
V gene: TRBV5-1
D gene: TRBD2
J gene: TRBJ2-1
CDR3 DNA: TGCGCCAGCAGCTTGGGACTAGCGGGAGGAAATGAGCAGTTCTTC
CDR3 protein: CASSLGLAGGNEQFF

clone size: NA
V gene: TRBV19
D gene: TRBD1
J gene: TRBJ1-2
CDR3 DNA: TGTGCCAGTACTTCAGGGGGAGATGGCTACACCTTC
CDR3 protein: CASTSGGDGYTF

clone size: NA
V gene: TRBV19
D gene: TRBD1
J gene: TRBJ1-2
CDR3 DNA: TGTGCCAGTAGTATCATACCGGGACAGGAGAACTATGGCTACACCTTC
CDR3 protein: CASSIIPGQENYGYTF

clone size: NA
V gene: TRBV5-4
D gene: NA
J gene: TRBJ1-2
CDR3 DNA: TGTGCCAGCAGTTCGGACGTTGGCTACACCTTC
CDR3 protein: CASSSDVGYTF

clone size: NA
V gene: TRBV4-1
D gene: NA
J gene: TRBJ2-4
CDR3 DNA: TGCGCCAGCAGCCAAGTCCCCGGAGATTCCAAAAACATTCAGTACTTC
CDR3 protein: CASSQVPGDSKNIQYF

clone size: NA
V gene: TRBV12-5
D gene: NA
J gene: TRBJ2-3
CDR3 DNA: TGTGCTAGTGCCCCCGGGGTCACGGACGCTGATACGCAGTATTTT
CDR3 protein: CASAPGVTDADTQYF

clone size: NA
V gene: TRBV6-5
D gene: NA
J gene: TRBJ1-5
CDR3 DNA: TGTGCCAGCAGTTATAAGGGTTGGGGTCAGCCCCAGCATTTT
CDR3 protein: CASSYKGWGQPQHF

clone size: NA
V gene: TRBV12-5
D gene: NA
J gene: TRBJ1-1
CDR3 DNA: TGTGCTAGTGGTTTGTCCCTTGAGTCTGAAGCTTTCTTT
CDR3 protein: CASGLSLESEAFF

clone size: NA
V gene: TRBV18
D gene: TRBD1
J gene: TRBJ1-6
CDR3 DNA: TGTGCCAGCTCAGCCTACTCCGGGACAGTTAATTCACCCCTCCACTTT
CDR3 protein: CASSAYSGTVNSPLHF

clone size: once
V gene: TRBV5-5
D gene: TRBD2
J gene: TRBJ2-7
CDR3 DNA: TGTGCCAGCAGCCTGGGCGCGGGACTACTATCCTACGAGCAGTACTTC
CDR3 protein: CASSLGAGLLSYEQYF